This T cell receptor (beta chain) was sequenced in a study of regulatory T cells in long-lasting Graves disease. Points from the study as a whole: Only peripheral blood was studied, not thyroid tissue.

Assembly of TCR beta libraries relied on iRepertoire HTBI primers together with Arm-PCR of CDR3 regions. One entry per CDR3 protein results from TCRdb running MiXCR on the multiplex PCR reads. Of roughly 470,000 distinct CDR3 sequences listed, less than 25% were seen once; the top ten hold 7.8%. Stated time point: persistent/refractory GD, antithyroid drugs over 5 years with positive TRAb. Preparation of the TCR library used RNA extracted from PBMCs. An endocrinology department located in Xi'an, China, was where the patients came from. In germline, CDR1 is LGHDT, CDR2 YNNKEL (reference sequence). Trimming shortened V by 3 bases and J by 4 bases, and 9 bases separated the two germline ends. The CDR3 covers 13 residues. In this sample, this clonotype turned up many times. The target antigen is unknown.

The sample was peripheral blood mononuclear cells (PBMCs), taken when the disease was refractory, from a patient treated with antithyroid drugs. The clonotype comes from a female donor with Graves disease. The chain joins TRBV3-1 to TRBJ1-1; D is unresolved. In nucleotides, the CDR3 is TGTGCCAGCAGCCACGGACTGCGCACTGAAGCTTTCTTT. Its protein is CASSHGLRTEAFF. The variable domain in full, completed from reference TRBV3-1 and TRBJ1-1, reads DTAVSQTPKYLVTQMGNDKSIKCEQNLGHDTMYWYKQDSKKFLKIMFSYNNKELIINETVPNRFSPKSPDKAHLNLHINSLELGDSAVYFCASSHGLRTEAFFGQGTRLTVV.